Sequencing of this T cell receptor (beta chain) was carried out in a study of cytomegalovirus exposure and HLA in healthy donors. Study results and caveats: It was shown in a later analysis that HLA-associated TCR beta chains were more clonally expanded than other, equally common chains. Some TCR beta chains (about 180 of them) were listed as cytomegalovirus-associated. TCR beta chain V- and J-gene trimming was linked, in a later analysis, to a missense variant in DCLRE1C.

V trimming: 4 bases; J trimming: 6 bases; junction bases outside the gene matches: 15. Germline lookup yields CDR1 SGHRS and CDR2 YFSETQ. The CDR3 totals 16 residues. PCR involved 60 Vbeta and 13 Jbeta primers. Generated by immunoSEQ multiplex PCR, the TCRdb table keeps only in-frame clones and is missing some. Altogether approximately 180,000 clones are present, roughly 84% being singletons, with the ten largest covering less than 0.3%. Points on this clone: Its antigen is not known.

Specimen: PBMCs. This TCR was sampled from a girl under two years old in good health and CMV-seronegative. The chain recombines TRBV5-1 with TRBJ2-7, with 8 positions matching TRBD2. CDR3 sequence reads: CASSLTQRGRRGEQYF. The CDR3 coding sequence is TGCGCCAGCAGCCTTACACAGCGGGGGCGTCGTGGCGAGCAGTACTTC. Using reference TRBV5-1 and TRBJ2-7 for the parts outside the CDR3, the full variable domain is KAGVTQTPRYLIKTRGQQVTLSCSPISGHRSVSWYQQTPGQGLQFLFEYFSETQRNKGNFPGRFSGRQFSNSRSEMNVSTLELGDSALYLCASSLTQRGRRGEQYFGPGTRLTVT.